Sequencing of this T cell receptor beta chain was carried out in a study of cytomegalovirus exposure and HLA in healthy donors (dated by TCRdb to about 2017). In the study overall: An earlier analysis of 587 of the donors reported 250 to 300 Gb of sequence data and roughly 110 million unique TCR beta sequences from some 180 million T cells. Approximately 300 gigabases of sequencing data and 70 million to 95 million unique TCR sequences made up an early release that covered nearly 650 HLA-typed donors. Of the roughly 400 genotyped donors, about 80% fell in the genetic ancestry cluster associated with self-reported Caucasian donors. The study aimed to test whether signatures of past pathogen exposure could be identified by cataloging public T cell receptors. The study profiled the T cell repertoires of hundreds of subjects by immunosequencing and related them to cytomegalovirus serostatus. In addition to the first cohort of 650 to 750 subjects, a separate validation cohort of 130 or so different subjects was used. High-throughput TCR immunosequencing, statistical association of individual TCRs with disease status, and machine learning were combined to predict cytomegalovirus infection status. A later analysis re-analyzed previously published TCR beta repertoires from approximately 670 donors and added high-resolution HLA genotyping to study TCR occurrence patterns. Rather than using new phenotypic data, the later analysis identified candidate immune exposures from TCR beta sequences and from how often those sequences occurred across donors. In an earlier analysis of 550 to 700 of the donors, high-throughput TCR beta sequencing was used to judge whether each TCR beta V gene segment behaved as functional or pseudogenic. Donor age, sex, ethnicity and CMV serostatus were collected together with the repertoire data. In a later genetic analysis, genome-wide SNP genotypes for about 55% of the roughly 670 donors were used, and that subset was treated as a discovery cohort. Every repertoire in the discovery cohort had been generated on one and the same sequencing platform. Class I and class II HLA loci were covered by the typing at four-digit resolution. The number of donors typed differed by locus, with 629-630 for A, B, C, DRB1 and DQB1, around 520 for DQA1, over 600 for DPA1, and about 450 for DPB1. Several DR-DQ haplotypes were handled as single units for association and clustering, since linkage in the cohort was strong. Among about 390 genotyped donors of the cohort, an average of approximately 250,000 unique TCR beta nucleotide sequences were sequenced per donor, about a sixth of them non-productive. Study-wide conclusions, independent of this receptor: In vitro tests confirmed that three of the cytomegalovirus-associated TCR beta chains recognize cytomegalovirus antigens. According to a later analysis, most CMV-associated TCR beta chains appeared to be HLA-restricted, and the HLA associations seemed to be driven largely by CMV exposure. Correlated functional status among segregating V segments might be attributable to linkage disequilibrium, but an unknown experimental factor could not be ruled out. In the study, 150 to 200 TCR beta chains were listed as associated with cytomegalovirus. Around 16 rarely observed V segments, including chromosome 9 orphons, were excluded from the earlier analysis of some 590 of the donors because counts were too low. In both the original and validation cohorts, the classifier was reported to diagnose cytomegalovirus status with high specificity and sensitivity. A further reported finding was that TCR beta sequences accurately predicted the HLA-A and HLA-B alleles for most subjects in the first cohort. According to a later analysis, TCR association rates differed among HLA loci, with DRB1 alleles showing the most associated TCRs and HLA-C alleles showing the fewest. The only immune exposure information available for the cohort was CMV serostatus. In an earlier analysis of 450 to 750 of the donors, most TCR beta V segments appeared in productive rearrangements about 87% or about 30% of the time, broadly matching IMGT annotations. Because the 87-base-pair reads could not distinguish some IMGT-functional V segments, including TRBV6-2 and TRBV6-3, those segments were excluded. Compared with the roughly 720-donor mean, donors in an Asian-associated ancestry cluster had fewer N-insertions in productive TCRs, according to a later genetic analysis. At a false discovery rate of 0.05, a later analysis linked about 17,000 TCR beta sequences to specific HLA alleles. Only TCR beta chains were sequenced in this cohort, and the absence of alpha or paired-chain data limited detectable features. Most TCR sequences were observed very rarely across donors, whereas some public TCRs were present in many individuals. A later analysis reported that several top co-occurrence clusters appeared linked to parvovirus B19, influenza, CMV and Epstein-Barr virus. When HLA alleles, especially DR and DQ, strongly co-occurred, attributing TCR associations to individual alleles was difficult. V-gene and J-gene trimming of TCR beta chains was associated with a missense DCLRE1C variant in a later genetic analysis, and the association was replicated in an independent cohort. A group of highly shared sequence variants was considered likely to be a technical artifact of the sequencing pipeline. A later analysis found that HLA-associated TCR beta chains were more clonally expanded and had lower generation probabilities than equally common non-associated chains. HLA typing was unavailable for some donors at each locus, so association tests used only the typed subset. The authors suggested that the approach could potentially be extended to other disease states and immunological phenotypes. Sequencing depth was assumed to be roughly uniform across donors in the presence/absence analyses, though that assumption may not hold.

Library prep was done by the immunoSEQ multiplex PCR assay. For the multiplex PCR, a mixture combining 60 forward primers for TCR Vbeta segments and 13 reverse primers for TCR Jbeta segments was used. Amplification of the CDR3 region of rearranged TCR beta genes was performed with a multiplex PCR assay on genomic DNA. The amplified TCR beta libraries were sequenced on the Illumina HiSeq System as 87-base-pair reads. The original methods were these. A later analysis tallied tens of millions of unique TCR beta chains across the roughly 610 repertoires, and approximately 12 million of those chains were shared by two or more donors. Raw reads were error-corrected and collapsed into unique sequences with a nearest-neighbor algorithm that merged closely related sequences to remove PCR and sequencing errors. CDR3 sequences were aligned to IMGT reference sequences to assign V, D and J gene segments. For a sequence to be retained, a match of at least six nucleotides was required to both a V gene segment and a J gene segment. A rearrangement counted as productive if the CDR3 had no stop codons and remained in frame with V and J, and every other rearrangement counted as non-productive. Following IMGT convention, CDR3 was defined as the stretch from the second conserved V-encoded cysteine to the conserved J-encoded phenylalanine. The earlier analysis of 550 to 650 of the donors excluded any sequence lacking an unambiguous match to a single V gene segment. An earlier analysis of several hundred of the donors called V segments functional above 56.7% productive rearrangements and segregating when the between-donor standard deviation exceeded 5%. A statistical classification framework was built for diagnosing cytomegalovirus status from the catalog of TCR beta chain sequences. In a later analysis, V and J genes were assigned by comparing TCR nucleotide sequences against IMGT/GENE-DB human TR gene sequences. In a later analysis, CDR3 sequences and most-parsimonious VDJ recombination scenarios were assigned using the TCRdist pipeline. In a later analysis, each TCR beta chain was defined by its CDR3 amino acid sequence together with its V-gene family, and reads without a unique V-gene family were excluded. To address suspected cross-contamination and a sequencing artifact, a later analysis removed around 600 highly shared, low-generation-probability nucleotide sequences. A later analysis calculated a clonal expansion index for each public chain from normalized within-repertoire ranks of inferred template counts. Generation probabilities in a later analysis came from a VDJ recombination model fitted to out-of-frame rearrangements, and those results were checked against IGoR. Hypergeometric tests were used in a later analysis to score TCR-TCR, TCR-HLA and TCR-CMV co-occurrence, with a repertoire-size bias correction applied to the TCR pairs. In a later analysis, false discovery rates were estimated by permuting HLA or CMV assignments 20 times. A later analysis grouped co-occurring TCRs with DBSCAN, adding TCRdist sequence similarity when clustering within HLA-allele-positive subsets. For co-occurrence clustering, repertoires with fewer than 30,000 or more than 120,000 public chains were excluded, along with roughly five repertoires with anomalous nucleotide sharing. This immuneACCESS table, as held by TCRdb, lists in-frame sequences with V and J called but not all clones. Of the missing ones, under half trace to an unresolved V gene in checked studies; the others have no known cause. V, J and clone size derive from that table, while D and trimming were established from the DNA sequence. The sample table includes more than 100,000 clones. The top ten hold roughly 3.5% of the sample.

The CDR3 starts with the cysteine, ends with the phenylalanine, and has 16 residues. Of all the DNA, just the CDR3 is kept, 48 bases in frame from base 1. The cohort comprised several hundred healthy bone marrow donors. At the time of sampling, every cohort member was nominally healthy, though immune exposures that went unrecorded were likely present. The donor tested CMV seronegative and was one of the 352 seronegative cohort members. A peripheral blood sample was provided by each donor, and peripheral blood mononuclear cells were used for TCR beta sequencing. Genomic DNA extraction from the blood cell samples was performed with the Qiagen DNeasy Blood Extraction Kit. For this clone: Its antigen is still unknown.

The sequence was collected from a man aged 18 to 30 in good health and CMV-seronegative. Sample: PBMCs. The chain employs TRBV7-5 and TRBJ2-7; the DNA was not used to check the table's D call, TRBD1. TRBV7-5 is a recognized pseudogene. The DNA sequence is as follows: TGTGCCAGAAGCTTAGAGGTTATACAGGGGGCTGAAGAGCAGTACTTC. Protein translation: CARSLEVIQGAEEQYF.